Sequencing of this T cell receptor beta chain was carried out in a study of spatial heterogeneity in lung cancer. Study-level information: Detected beta-chain sequences consistently exceeded alpha-chain sequences. The study's findings and limits: Mutation tallies in tumors tracked expanded intratumoral alpha and beta TCR counts. Beta chains had 13% to 15% coverage of tumor T cells, and alpha chains had approximately 7%.

Individual TCR cDNA molecules each bore their own unique molecular identifier. TCRdb called the 5' RACE reads again in MiXCR, with one record for every CDR3 protein. The sample yields approximately 7,000 distinct CDR3 sequences, about an eighth seen once. Time point specified: sample taken at primary tumor resection. The donor population consisted of 72 patients with untreated, early-stage non-small cell lung cancer. This clonotype was counted at least ten times. The antigen remains undetermined. Material: lung tumor tissue, obtained at surgery. This receptor was identified in a male donor with early-stage non-small cell lung cancer.

CDR3 coding DNA: TGTGCCATCAGTGACTCAACGAACACTGAAGCTTTCTTT. Protein product: CAISDSTNTEAFF. The gene calls are TRBV10-3 and TRBJ1-1; D gene unclear. CDR1 ENHRY and CDR2 SYGVKD come from the germline V gene. The CDR3 is 13 amino acids. V lost 3 bases and J lost 1, with 6 bases in between.